This entry concerns a single T cell receptor (beta chain). This entry comes from a study of OX40 agonist ivuxolimab in advanced cancers. Measured with immunoSEQ multiplex PCR; TCRdb has only the in-frame clones, and not every one. The table shows 90,000 to 100,000 clones, with about 96% occurring only once. The TCR originated in an adult with an advanced solid tumor such as melanoma, head and neck, liver or kidney cancer. The sequences come from CD4+ or CD8+ T cells sorted from blood, collected in a trial of the OX40 agonist ivuxolimab.

CDR3: CASSSHYRDTSYEQYF. The CDR3 coding sequence is TGTGCCAGCAGCTCACACTACCGGGACACCTCCTACGAGCAGTACTTC. The chain recombines TRBV7-9 with TRBJ2-7, with a possible D match to TRBD1 (6 bases). This CDR3 has 16 amino acids. V lost 4 bases, J lost 0 bases, and 16 bases lay in between. Germline V gene lookup returns CDR1 SEHNR and CDR2 FQNEAQ (reference sequence).